Presented here are 29 T cell receptor beta chains from one specimen sequenced in a study of blood T cell repertoires in COVID-19. Clones were read by immunoSEQ multiplex PCR, and TCRdb kept only the in-frame ones, dropping some. Of 250,000 to 300,000 clones in the sample, roughly 90% were seen once. The sequenced sample consisted of peripheral blood. The receptor source for this set is a man aged 50-59 years with acute or convalescent COVID-19.

The J gene is TRBJ2-1, the V gene TRBV19, with 10 bases that match TRBD1. CDR1 is LNHDA, CDR2 SQIVND, per germline (reference sequence). The CDR3 is made up of 16 amino acids. V was clipped by 6 bases and J by 12 bases; unmatched bases: 17. CDR3 region: CASSRAGTGAGVWQFF. The CDR3 coding sequence is TGTGCCAGTAGCCGGGCCGGGACAGGGGCGGGTGTGTGGCAGTTCTTC.

CDR3 in DNA: TGTGCCACCAGTGAGGAGGGGATGGGCAGGGGGCGCAGGGAGACCCAGTACTTC. This codes for CATSEEGMGRGRRETQYF. This chain connects TRBV24-1 to TRBJ2-5; the match to TRBD1 covers 8 bases. The germline gives CDR1 KGHDR, CDR2 SFDVKD. The CDR3 extends over 18 amino acids. With 4 bases clipped from V and 5 bases from J, the junction kept 17 bases outside the gene matches.

The chain couples TRBV11-2 to TRBJ1-4, with D uncertain. Germline CDR1 is SGHAT and CDR2 is FQNNGV. The CDR3 runs to 18 residues. Deletions cut 6 bases from V and 3 bases from J, with 23 bases between. CDR3 in amino acids: CASRAGKGIAFANEKLFF. The CDR3, as DNA: TGTGCCAGCAGGGCCGGGAAGGGCATCGCGTTTGCTAATGAAAAACTGTTTTTT. Full variable domain (remainder filled in from reference TRBV11-2 and TRBJ1-4): EAGVAQSPRYKIIEKRQSVAFWCNPISGHATLYWYQQILGQGPKLLIQFQNNGVVDDSQLPKDRFSAERLKGVDSTLKIQPAKLEDSAVYLCASRAGKGIAFANEKLFFGSGTQLSVL.

This clone was picked up one time. The chain carries TRBV5-1 and TRBJ2-2, with 12 bases matching TRBD2. The V gene end was trimmed by 3 bases and the J gene end by 2 bases; junction bases not matched to a gene: 5. The germline gives CDR1 SGHRS, CDR2 YFSETQ. The CDR3 is 17 amino acids. The CDR3 sequence: CASSSTSGGRNTGELFF. The CDR3 DNA reads TGCGCCAGCAGCTCCACTAGCGGGGGGAGAAACACCGGGGAGCTGTTTTTT.

This clone was seen just once. The gene calls are TRBV24-1 and TRBJ2-1; TRBD2 agrees at 9 bases. V shed 6 bases and J 7 bases; nucleotides not matched to a gene: 6. The germline gives CDR1 KGHDR, CDR2 SFDVKD. The CDR3 has 14 amino acids. The CDR3 nucleotides are TGTGCCACCAGTATTAGCGGGGGAGGTAATGAGCAGTTCTTC. Amino acids: CATSISGGGNEQFF.

This clone was observed a handful of times. This chain connects TRBV5-1 to TRBJ2-7; D perhaps matches TRBD1 (6 bases). The length of the CDR3 is 14 residues. Germline V gene sequence: CDR1 SGHRS, CDR2 YFSETQ. V gave up 2 bases and J gave up 7 bases, with 16 bases separating them. The CDR3 coding sequence is TGCGCCAGCAGCTTCCAACTGGGACAATCAGAGCAGTACTTC. Its protein product is CASSFQLGQSEQYF. The full variable domain, with the rest looked up from reference TRBV5-1 and TRBJ2-7, is KAGVTQTPRYLIKTRGQQVTLSCSPISGHRSVSWYQQTPGQGLQFLFEYFSETQRNKGNFPGRFSGRQFSNSRSEMNVSTLELGDSALYLCASSFQLGQSEQYFGPGTRLTVT.

The chain combines TRBV3-1 (or the pseudogene TRBV3-2) with TRBJ1-2; D is possibly TRBD1 (5 bases). V lost 0 bases to trimming and J lost 3 bases, with 8 bases between them. This CDR3 has 14 amino acids. Germline CDR1 is LGHDT and CDR2 is YNNKEL (reference sequence). The CDR3 sequence is CASSQEGLDYGYTF. The CDR3, as DNA: TGTGCCAGCAGCCAAGAGGGACTCGACTATGGCTACACCTTC.

The chain uses TRBV5-4 and TRBJ1-3; 7 bases map to TRBD1. Germline CDR1 SGHNT, CDR2 YYREEE (reference sequence). The CDR3 contains 17 residues. V dropped 4 bases and J dropped 3; count of bases not matched to a gene: 13. CDR3 in amino acids: CASSPQGGALGGNTIYF. The CDR3 nucleotides are TGTGCCAGCAGCCCCCAGGGGGGCGCTCTGGGTGGAAACACCATATATTTT.

The rearrangement links TRBV24-1 to TRBJ2-5; TRBD1 agrees at 12 bases. The CDR3 spans 15 residues. V was pared by 5 bases and J by 4 bases, with 4 bases of the junction left unmatched. CDR1 is KGHDR and CDR2 is SFDVKD in the germline V gene. The CDR3 spells CATSARDRGRETQYF. The DNA for the CDR3 is TGTGCCACCAGTGCGCGGGACAGGGGGCGAGAGACCCAGTACTTC.

The genes are TRBV6-5 and TRBJ1-5; D call uncertain. CDR1 is MNHEY and CDR2 is SVGAGI in the germline V gene. The V end was cut by 7 bases, the J end by 4 bases, with 11 bases between. The CDR3 extends over 13 amino acids. In DNA, the CDR3 is TGTGCCAGCAAGGTACGGGAGAATCAGCCCCAGCATTTT. Its translation is CASKVRENQPQHF.

The chain couples TRBV28 to TRBJ1-2; no clear D gene. Germline V lookup: CDR1 MDHEN, CDR2 SYDVKM. V was clipped by 6 bases and J by 8 bases, with 16 bases between them. The CDR3 has 13 amino acids. This chain's CDR3 is CASSALRPGGYTF. For the CDR3, the DNA is TGTGCCAGCAGCGCCTTGAGACCGGGAGGCTACACCTTC.

The J gene is TRBJ1-1, the V gene TRBV30; weak D call: TRBD1 (5 bases). V was clipped by 2 bases and J by 6 bases, with 10 bases between them. The CDR3 contains 12 residues. CDR1 is GTSNPN and CDR2 is SVGIG in the germline V gene (reference sequence). The CDR3 DNA follows: TGTGCCTGGAGTTTCCAGGGCGCTGAAGCTTTCTTT. Its translation: CAWSFQGAEAFF.

The CDR3 DNA follows: TGCGCCAGCAGCGCCAGACAGGGCCTCACAATAGAGACCCAGTACTTC. Encoded protein: CASSARQGLTIETQYF. The V gene is TRBV5-1, the J gene TRBJ2-5, with 7 nucleotides matching TRBD1. J lost 4 bases, V lost 4 bases, and 13 bases had no gene match. The CDR3 extends over 16 amino acids. CDR1 and CDR2 from the germline V gene are SGHRS and YFSETQ.

The J gene is TRBJ1-5, the V gene TRBV6-5; maybe TRBD1 (6 bases). CDR1 is MNHEY, CDR2 SVGAGI, per germline. Trimming took off 0 bases at V and 2 bases at J, with 8 bases between the two ends. The CDR3 is made up of 15 amino acids. Written as DNA, the CDR3 is TGTGCCAGCAGTTACTCATACAGGGGCAATCAGCCCCAGCATTTT. Protein: CASSYSYRGNQPQHF.

This chain links TRBV29-1 with TRBJ2-1, with D perhaps matching TRBD1 (6 bases). Trimming took 1 base from V and 7 from J, leaving 14 bases between them. CDR1 and CDR2 from the germline V gene are SQVTM and ANQGSEA. The CDR3 length is 14 residues. CDR3 residues: CSVEGLGAGNEQFF. The CDR3 region has the DNA TGCAGCGTTGAAGGGTTGGGGGCGGGTAATGAGCAGTTCTTC.

J is TRBJ1-5 and V is TRBV2; 9 positions match TRBD1. The CDR3 runs to 14 residues. Germline lookup yields CDR1 SNHLY and CDR2 FYNNEI. The junction had 4 bases not matched to a gene; V was cut back by 4 bases and J by 6 bases. CDR3 sequence (DNA): TGTGCCAGCAGTGGACAGGGGGGTGGTCAGCCCCAGCATTTT. This translates into CASSGQGGGQPQHF.

The chain is built from TRBV5-1 and TRBJ2-3, with D perhaps matching TRBD1 (5 bases). Trimming shortened V by 0 bases and J by 0 bases, and 11 bases separated the two germline ends. CDR3 length: 16 amino acids. CDR1 is SGHRS, CDR2 YFSETQ, per germline. CDR3 coding DNA: TGCGCCAGCAGCTTGGGGCAGGGCGGCAGCACAGATACGCAGTATTTT. Translation: CASSLGQGGSTDTQYF.

V gene TRBV20-1 combines with J gene TRBJ2-7; 7 nucleotides line up with TRBD1. The V gene's germline CDR1 is DFQATT and CDR2 SNEGSKA (reference sequence). This CDR3 comprises 11 residues. Unmatched junction bases numbered 3, after V lost 5 bases and J lost 5 bases. The CDR3: CSALTGHEQYF. The CDR3 DNA sequence: TGCAGTGCTTTGACAGGGCACGAGCAGTACTTC.

This chain joins TRBV10-3 and TRBJ2-1; 9 bases line up with TRBD2. With 0 bases clipped from V and 4 bases from J, the junction kept 4 bases outside the gene matches. The CDR3 spans 16 residues. Germline CDR1 reads ENHRY; CDR2 reads SYGVKD. CDR3 residues: CAISESAGGAYNEQFF. The DNA for the CDR3 is TGTGCCATCAGTGAGTCGGCGGGGGGGGCATACAATGAGCAGTTCTTC.

The chain has TRBV2 and TRBJ1-1, with a tentative D call TRBD1 (5 bases). Deletions cut 8 bases from V and 5 bases from J, with 15 bases between. The CDR3 contains 13 residues. Per germline, CDR1 SNHLY and CDR2 FYNNEI. CDR3 protein: CASDPFGGTEAFF. In DNA form, the CDR3 reads TGTGCCAGCGACCCCTTTGGGGGGACTGAAGCTTTCTTT.

This chain connects TRBV5-8 to TRBJ1-2; tentative D call: TRBD1 (5 bases). Germline assignment: CDR1 SGHTS and CDR2 YDEGEE. The CDR3 has 14 residues. Trimming left V 0 bases short and J 6 bases short, with 12 bases between. CDR3 region: CASSLGGSGDGYTF. CDR3 bases: TGTGCCAGCAGCTTGGGGGGTTCGGGGGATGGCTACACCTTC.

CDR3 loop: CASSHDQGTELFF. CDR3 nucleotides: TGTGCCAGCAGCCATGACCAGGGGACGGAGCTGTTTTTT. The chain couples TRBV3-1 (or the pseudogene TRBV3-2) to TRBJ2-2; D is possibly TRBD1 (6 bases). The CDR3 length is 13 residues. The V end was cut by 3 bases, the J end by 10 bases, with 12 bases between. Germline V gene data show CDR1 as LGHDT and CDR2 as YNNKEL (reference sequence).

This clone was detected once. The gene calls are TRBV5-4 and TRBJ2-7; 8 bases map to TRBD1. The germline V gene encodes CDR1 SGHNT and CDR2 YYREEE (reference sequence). The V gene end was trimmed by 4 bases and the J gene end by 3 bases; junction bases not matched to a gene: 3. The CDR3 has 13 amino acids. In DNA form, the CDR3 reads TGTGCCAGCAGCCCGGGACAGGTCTACGAGCAGTACTTC. This codes for CASSPGQVYEQYF.

The rearrangement joins TRBV27 to TRBJ2-7, with TRBD1 identical over 9 bases. V shed 2 bases and J 1 base; nucleotides not matched to a gene: 9. This CDR3 contains 17 residues. The germline V gene has CDR1 MNHEY and CDR2 SMNVEV (reference sequence). The CDR3 bases are TGTGCCAGCAGTTTACCGGCCGGGACAGGGAGGTCCTACGAGCAGTACTTC. The encoded protein is CASSLPAGTGRSYEQYF.

V usage is TRBV5-1 and J usage is TRBJ2-3, with a possible D match to TRBD2 (5 bases). Germline V gives CDR1 SGHRS, CDR2 YFSETQ. The V and J ends lost 4 bases and 6 bases respectively, with 12 bases between them. This CDR3 has 13 amino acids. As DNA, the CDR3 is TGCGCCAGCAGCCCTTGGTGGAGGGATACGCAGTATTTT. Translation gives CASSPWWRDTQYF.

The chain recombines TRBV9 with TRBJ1-1; 10 bases map to TRBD1. This CDR3 region has 15 residues. Germline V gives CDR1 SGDLS, CDR2 YYNGEE. V lost 3 bases and J lost 2; bases outside the gene matches: 4. Here the CDR3 reads CASSARDRGNTEAFF. CDR3 bases: TGTGCCAGCAGCGCCCGGGACAGGGGAAACACTGAAGCTTTCTTT.

This chain joins TRBV7-9 and TRBJ2-7; perhaps TRBD2 as D (6 bases). The CDR3 contains 15 residues. Germline V CDR1 and CDR2: SEHNR, FQNEAQ (reference sequence). The V end was cut by 3 bases, the J end by 4 bases, with 16 bases between. CDR3 in DNA: TGTGCCAGCAGCTTGGGCCCGCAGGAGGGGTACGAGCAGTACTTC. It translates to CASSLGPQEGYEQYF.

About this clone itself: Other nucleotide sequences in the sample specify the same CDR3. The chain couples TRBV3-1 (or the pseudogene TRBV3-2) to TRBJ2-1, with 8 bases aligning to TRBD2. V lost 2 bases to trimming and J lost 3 bases; unmatched junction nucleotides: 3. This CDR3 comprises 15 residues. Germline V lookup: CDR1 LGHDT, CDR2 YNNKEL (reference sequence). Here the CDR3 DNA reads TGTGCCAGCAGCCAAATAGCGGGACTCTACAATGAGCAGTTCTTC. This codes for CASSQIAGLYNEQFF.

The chain couples TRBV7-3 to TRBJ1-6; a weak D match, TRBD1 (6 bases). Trimming removed 0 bases at V and 8 bases at J, with 11 bases between. This CDR3 is built from 15 residues. The germline gives CDR1 SGHTA, CDR2 FQGTGA. The CDR3 region has the DNA TGTGCCAGCAGCTTAACTCGCAGGGGTGATTCACCCCTCCACTTT. This sequence encodes CASSLTRRGDSPLHF.